This T cell receptor (beta chain) was sequenced in a study of CD8+CD57+ T cells in acquired aplastic anemia. As concerns this clonotype: An end of the junction differs from the germline gene, which may be a read error.

The CDR3 contains 14 residues. Germline-derived CDR1 and CDR2 are SGHNT and YENEEA. CDR3 and TCR beta VDJ profiling relied on genomic DNA as the template. TCRdb recomputed calls from the reads with MiXCR, one row per CDR3 protein. The table has a few hundred thousand distinct CDR3 sequences, 65% to 90% seen once. Individuals selected for sequencing had exhibited CD8+CD57+ cell expansion on flow cytometry. The sequence came from a human donor with aplastic anemia. The V gene is TRBV11-3, the J gene TRBJ2-5; weak D call: TRBD2 (6 bases). Sequenced input: sorted CD4+, CD8+, or CD8+CD57+ T cells (not recorded which) from PBMCs. The CDR3 DNA follows: TGTGCCACCAGCGCCGGCGGGGCGCAAGAGACCCAGTACTTC. Translated, it gives CATSAGGAQETQYF.